The next 5 T cell receptor beta chains were all read from a single sample in a study of human T cells and chemical hapten exposure (dated by TCRdb to about 2021). The library was obtained by RACE. Sequencing relied on a NextSeq 500. The public reads were run again by TCRdb, first through fastp at Q25 and then through MiXCR, and only productive beta chains were kept. Rows are combined by CDR3 protein, so each entry shows the most common genes and DNA. The sample table holds about 51,000 distinct CDR3 sequences, of which roughly a tenth were seen once. Of the sample, around 15% is held by the ten largest clones. Reading the label with the study, this specimen's time point is: pre-sensitization, week 0. The intended sense of this specimen's treatment or condition label: therapeutic diphenylcyclopropenone sensitization with weekly scalp DPC. The specimen was whole blood, collected in connection with sensitization to the hapten diphenylcyclopropenone (DPC). These receptors all stem from a woman aged 40-49 years with alopecia areata. Some clones in this sample may be carry-over from other donors' samples.

This clonotype was recorded at least ten times. Here the CDR3 reads CASSSRPGATNEKLFF. CDR3 nucleotide sequence: TGTGCCAGCAGCTCGAGGCCGGGGGCAACTAATGAAAAACTGTTTTTT. The gene calls are TRBV7-6 and TRBJ1-4, with D maybe TRBD1 (5 bases). The V and J ends lost 4 bases and 0 bases respectively, with 12 bases between them. Germline V gives CDR1 SGHVS, CDR2 FNYEAQ. The CDR3 totals 16 residues.

This clonotype came up many times. The chain links TRBV7-6 to TRBJ2-7; D is perhaps TRBD1 (5 bases). Germline CDR1 is SGHVS and CDR2 is FNYEAQ. Between the trimmed V and J ends, which lost 5 bases and 2 bases, there was a span of 19 bases. The CDR3 length is 16 residues. DNA for the CDR3: TGTGCCAGCAGCCCAACCTCTAGGGGTCCAACCTACGAGCAGTACTTC. Its translation is CASSPTSRGPTYEQYF.

This chain uses TRBV2 with TRBJ2-3, with TRBD2 matching over 8 bases. The germline CDR1 and CDR2 sequences are SNHLY and FYNNEI. This CDR3 has 13 amino acids. Trimming cost V 6 bases and J 6 bases; bases outside gene matches: 5. The CDR3 reads CASRGRLADTQYF. The CDR3 region has the DNA TGTGCCAGCAGGGGGAGACTAGCGGATACGCAGTATTTT.

Many counts were recorded for this clonotype. V is TRBV6-1 and J is TRBJ1-1, with TRBD1 as a possible D gene (6 bases). Per germline, CDR1 MNHNS and CDR2 SASEGT. The CDR3 spans 13 residues. Trimming left V 10 bases short and J 4 bases short, with 16 bases between. CDR3 bases: TGTGCCACAACCAGGGGCATGACCACTGAAGCTTTCTTT. Amino acid sequence: CATTRGMTTEAFF.

The sample holds many counts of this clonotype. The rearrangement joins TRBV12-3 or TRBV12-4 to TRBJ2-3, with 8 bases lining up with TRBD2. The trim removed 6 bases at V and 3 bases at J, leaving 11 bases unmatched. The CDR3 is made up of 16 amino acids. CDR3 amino acids: CASRTSGGGATDTQYF. The CDR3 DNA sequence: TGTGCCAGCAGAACCTCCGGGGGGGGCGCGACAGATACGCAGTATTTT.